This passage covers 9 T cell receptor beta chains from one sample sequenced in a study of blood T cell repertoires in COVID-19. Here immunoSEQ multiplex PCR was the method, and the copy in TCRdb shows in-frame clones only, minus some. The sample has fewer than 110,000 clones, approximately 81% seen once; the top ten hold approximately 4%. The sequencing sample was made of peripheral blood. Source of these receptors: a human donor in a cohort sampled during active COVID-19.

The chain couples TRBV30 to TRBJ2-3; D is uncertain. The CDR3 is made up of 11 amino acids. Trimming took off 3 bases at V and 6 bases at J, with 7 bases between the two ends. Per the germline V gene, CDR1 is GTSNPN and CDR2 is SVGIG (reference sequence). For the CDR3, the DNA is TGTGCCTGGAGAGAGCTGGATACGCAGTATTTT. It specifies CAWRELDTQYF.

The genes are TRBV2 and TRBJ1-5; the match to TRBD1 covers 10 bases. Germline V gives CDR1 SNHLY, CDR2 FYNNEI. The length of the CDR3 is 15 residues. The ends lost 7 bases at V and 6 bases at J; junction bases unmatched: 9. The CDR3: CASNRQGAMSQPQHF. In nucleotides, the CDR3 is TGTGCCAGCAACCGACAGGGGGCGATGAGTCAGCCCCAGCATTTT.

The chain joins TRBV5-4 to TRBJ2-5; the D is unclear. The CDR3 runs 15 residues. Germline lookup yields CDR1 SGHNT and CDR2 YYREEE (reference sequence). The V and J ends lost 1 base and 2 bases respectively, with 12 bases between them. CDR3 sequence: CASSLLGGPQETQYF. The CDR3, as DNA: TGTGCCAGCAGCTTGTTAGGCGGTCCTCAAGAGACCCAGTACTTC.

This chain uses TRBV18 with TRBJ2-1, with 9 bases identical to TRBD2. Germline CDR1 and CDR2: KGHSH and LQKENI. The CDR3 has 17 residues. The ends lost 2 bases at V and 3 bases at J; junction bases unmatched: 8. The CDR3 DNA follows: TGTGCCAGCTCACCAGACCGAAGCGGGAGGAACTACAATGAGCAGTTCTTC. Translating gives CASSPDRSGRNYNEQFF. Supplemented by reference TRBV18 and TRBJ2-1, the full variable domain reads NAGVMQNPRHLVRRRGQEARLRCSPMKGHSHVYWYRQLPEEGLKFMVYLQKENIIDESGMPKERFSAEFPKEGPSILRIQQVVRGDSAAYFCASSPDRSGRNYNEQFFGPGTRLTVL.

V and J are TRBV6-2 or TRBV6-3 and TRBJ2-3; 8 positions match TRBD1. The CDR3 runs 13 residues. CDR1 MNHEY and CDR2 SVGEGT come from the germline V gene. The junction had 5 bases not matched to a gene; V was cut back by 6 bases and J by 6 bases. The CDR3 coding sequence is TGTGCCAGCAGCCGCACAGGGGGTGATACGCAGTATTTT. It codes for CASSRTGGDTQYF.

This sequence joins TRBV9 and TRBJ2-1, with D tentatively TRBD2 (5 bases). V shed 0 bases and J shed 0 bases, with 7 bases lying between them. The V gene's germline CDR1 is SGDLS and CDR2 YYNGEE. The CDR3 sequence is 15 residues long. CDR3 residues: CASSVVGSSYNEQFF. Written as DNA, the CDR3 is TGTGCCAGCAGCGTAGTAGGGAGCTCCTACAATGAGCAGTTCTTC. Complete variable domain (other parts from reference TRBV9 and TRBJ2-1): DSGVTQTPKHLITATGQRVTLRCSPRSGDLSVYWYQQSLDQGLQFLIQYYNGEERAKGNILERFSAQQFPDLHSELNLSSLELGDSALYFCASSVVGSSYNEQFFGPGTRLTVL.

This sequence joins TRBV7-9 and TRBJ1-6; possible D gene TRBD1, 5 bases. Germline CDR1 and CDR2: SEHNR and FQNEAQ (reference sequence). The CDR3 has 15 amino acids. Trimming left V 4 bases short and J 5 bases short, with 12 bases between. CDR3 nucleotides: TGTGCCAGCAGCTCTGGGGGGACGGATAATTCACCCCTCCACTTT. Amino acids: CASSSGGTDNSPLHF.

This chain links TRBV18 with TRBJ1-1; tentative D call: TRBD1 (5 bases). The CDR3 extends over 14 amino acids. V lost 3 bases, J lost 3 bases, and 11 bases lay in between. Germline loops: CDR1 KGHSH, CDR2 LQKENI. The CDR3 DNA reads as TGTGCCAGCTCACCCCCGACAGCCTACACTGAAGCTTTCTTT. Translating gives CASSPPTAYTEAFF.

V usage is TRBV10-1 and J usage is TRBJ2-7; TRBD2 might be the D (6 bases). The CDR3 length is 16 residues. V was trimmed by 6 bases and J by 2 bases, leaving 20 bases between them. Germline V gene data show CDR1 as WNHNN and CDR2 as SYGVQD (reference sequence). Written as DNA, the CDR3 is TGCGCCAGCAGCGGGACTCAGGAGCCCATGACCTACGAGCAGTACGTC. Protein sequence: CASSGTQEPMTYEQYV.